One and the same sample provided the 8 T cell receptor beta chains below, sequenced in a study of cytotoxic CD8 clonotypes in ibrutinib-treated CLL. Sequenced by immunoSEQ multiplex PCR; TCRdb stores in-frame clones only, minus some. The table records under 300,000 clones, approximately 79% of them present only once. The starting material was PBMCs, obtained at disease progression, from a patient treated with ibrutinib. The receptors originated from a human donor with chronic lymphocytic leukemia.

V is TRBV7-2 and J is TRBJ1-5; 8 bases fit TRBD1. CDR3 length: 15 residues. J lost 7 bases, V lost 2 bases, and 7 bases had no gene match. The germline V gene has CDR1 SGHTA and CDR2 FQGNSA. This CDR3 is CASSLRSGGHQPQHF. The CDR3 region has the DNA TGTGCCAGCAGCTTAAGGTCAGGGGGCCACCAGCCCCAGCATTTT.

The rearrangement links TRBV5-1 to TRBJ1-4, with 8 bases identical to TRBD1. The V segment lost 1 base and the J segment 4 bases; nucleotides outside the gene matches: 6. The CDR3 spans 16 residues. Germline CDR1 reads SGHRS; CDR2 reads YFSETQ. The CDR3 is CASSLSKTGGNEKLFF. CDR3 DNA sequence: TGCGCCAGCAGCTTGAGTAAAACAGGGGGTAATGAAAAACTGTTTTTT.

A note on this clone: Relative to the germline gene, one junction end is altered; a read error may explain this. The genes are TRBV29-1 and TRBJ2-7; D tentatively reads TRBD1 or TRBD2 (5 bases each). Germline values: CDR1 SQVTM, CDR2 ANQGSEA. This CDR3 comprises 12 residues. The CDR3 nucleotides are TGCAGCGTTCGGGACCCCTCCTCCGAGCAGTACTTC. Amino acid sequence: CSVRDPSSEQYF.

This chain joins TRBV5-1 and TRBJ2-2; TRBD1 is a possible D gene (6 bases). CDR3 length: 12 amino acids. Germline CDR1 SGHRS, CDR2 YFSETQ. V lost 5 bases to trimming and J lost 9 bases, with 11 bases between them. CDR3 sequence (DNA): TGCGCCAGCAGATCAGGGGCTAGGGAGCTGTTTTTT. It codes for CASRSGARELFF.

For this clone: This CDR3 is also generated by other DNA sequences in the sample. V is TRBV29-1 and J is TRBJ2-1; 7 bases line up with TRBD2. Germline trimming cut 4 bases from V and 0 bases from J; bases unmatched to any gene: 3. Germline V gene data show CDR1 as SQVTM and CDR2 as ANQGSEA. The CDR3 runs 14 residues. This CDR3 reads CSVAGGSSYNEQFF. CDR3 bases: TGCAGCGTTGCTGGCGGGAGCTCCTACAATGAGCAGTTCTTC.

The V and J genes are TRBV5-6 and TRBJ1-1; no reliable D call. Germline V gene sequence: CDR1 SGHDT, CDR2 YYEEEE. This CDR3 region has 14 residues. The germline V and J ends were trimmed by 4 bases and 5 bases, with 15 bases remaining between them. The CDR3 DNA reads as TGTGCCAGCAGCCCCCCGAGTCGGGGAACTGAAGCTTTCTTT. It is translated as CASSPPSRGTEAFF.

This sequence joins TRBV5-1 and TRBJ2-2; possibly TRBD2 for D (6 bases). V dropped 0 bases and J dropped 1 base, with 10 bases sitting between them. The CDR3 sequence is 16 residues long. CDR1 is SGHRS, CDR2 YFSETQ, per germline. For the CDR3, the DNA is TGCGCCAGCAGCTTGGCCGGGGGAGGGAACACCGGGGAGCTGTTTTTT. Protein product: CASSLAGGGNTGELFF.

The chain carries TRBV7-2 and TRBJ2-5; 7 nucleotides match TRBD1. The junction had 4 bases not matched to a gene; V was cut back by 5 bases and J by 4 bases. This CDR3 region has 13 residues. Germline V lookup: CDR1 SGHTA, CDR2 FQGNSA. CDR3 nucleotide sequence: TGTGCCAGCAGCCCTACAGGGGTAGAGACCCAGTACTTC. Amino acid sequence: CASSPTGVETQYF.